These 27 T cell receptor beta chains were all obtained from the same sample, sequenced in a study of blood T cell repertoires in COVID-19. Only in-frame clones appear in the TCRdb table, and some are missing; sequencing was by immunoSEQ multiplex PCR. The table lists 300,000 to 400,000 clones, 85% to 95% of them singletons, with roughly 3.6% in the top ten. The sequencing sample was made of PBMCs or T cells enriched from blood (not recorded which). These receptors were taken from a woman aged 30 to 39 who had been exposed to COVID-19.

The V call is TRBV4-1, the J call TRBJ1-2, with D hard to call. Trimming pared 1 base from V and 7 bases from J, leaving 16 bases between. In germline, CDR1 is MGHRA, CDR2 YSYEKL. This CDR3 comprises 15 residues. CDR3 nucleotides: TGCGCCAGCAGCCAAGTAGACAAGTCGTTGGGTGGCTACACCTTC. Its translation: CASSQVDKSLGGYTF.

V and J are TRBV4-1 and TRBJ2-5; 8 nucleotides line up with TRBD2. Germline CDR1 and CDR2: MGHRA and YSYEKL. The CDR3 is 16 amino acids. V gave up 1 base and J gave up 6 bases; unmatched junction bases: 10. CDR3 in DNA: TGCGCCAGCAGCCAAGTGCGATTTCGGGGGGGAAAGACCCAGTACTTC. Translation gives CASSQVRFRGGKTQYF.

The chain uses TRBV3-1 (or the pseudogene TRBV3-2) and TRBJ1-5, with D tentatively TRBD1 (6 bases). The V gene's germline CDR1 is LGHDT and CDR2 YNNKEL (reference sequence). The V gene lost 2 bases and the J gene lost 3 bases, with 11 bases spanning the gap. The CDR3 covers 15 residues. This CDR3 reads CASSQNRDYNQPQHF. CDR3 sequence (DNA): TGTGCCAGCAGCCAAAACAGGGACTACAATCAGCCCCAGCATTTT.

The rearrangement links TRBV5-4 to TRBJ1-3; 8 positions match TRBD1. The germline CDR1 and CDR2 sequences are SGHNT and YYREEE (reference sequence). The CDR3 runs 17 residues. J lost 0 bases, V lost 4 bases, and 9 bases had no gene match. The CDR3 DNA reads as TGTGCCAGCAGCCCAGGACAGGGATCGGGCTCTGGAAACACCATATATTTT. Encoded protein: CASSPGQGSGSGNTIYF. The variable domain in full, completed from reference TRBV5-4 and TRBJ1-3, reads ETGVTQSPTHLIKTRGQQVTLRCSSQSGHNTVSWYQQALGQGPQFIFQYYREEENGRGNFPPRFSGLQFPNYSSELNVNALELDDSALYLCASSPGQGSGSGNTIYFGEGSWLTVV.

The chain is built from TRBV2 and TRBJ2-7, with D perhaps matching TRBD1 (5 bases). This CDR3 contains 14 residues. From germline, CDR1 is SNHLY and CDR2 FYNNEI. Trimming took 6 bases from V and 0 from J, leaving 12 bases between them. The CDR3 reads CASRRQTSSYEQYF. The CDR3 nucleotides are TGTGCCAGCAGGAGACAGACCAGCTCCTACGAGCAGTACTTC.

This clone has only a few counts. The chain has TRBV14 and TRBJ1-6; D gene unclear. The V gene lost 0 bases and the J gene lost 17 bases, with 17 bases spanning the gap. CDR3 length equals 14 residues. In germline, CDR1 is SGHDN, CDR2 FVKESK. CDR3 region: CASSQDPGGGLVHF. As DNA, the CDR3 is TGTGCCAGCAGCCAAGACCCAGGTGGCGGGTTGGTCCACTTT.

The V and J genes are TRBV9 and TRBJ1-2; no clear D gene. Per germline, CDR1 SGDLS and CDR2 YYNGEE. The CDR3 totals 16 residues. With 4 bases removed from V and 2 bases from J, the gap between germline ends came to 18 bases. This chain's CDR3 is CASSPRGSIGNYGYTF. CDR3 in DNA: TGTGCCAGCAGCCCGCGAGGGAGTATCGGGAACTATGGCTACACCTTC.

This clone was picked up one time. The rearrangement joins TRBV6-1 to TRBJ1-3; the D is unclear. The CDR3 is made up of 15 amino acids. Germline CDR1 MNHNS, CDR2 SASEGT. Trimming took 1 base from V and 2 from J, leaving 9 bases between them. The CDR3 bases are TGTGCCAGCAGTGAAGGAGGTAATCCTGGAAACACCATATATTTT. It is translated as CASSEGGNPGNTIYF.

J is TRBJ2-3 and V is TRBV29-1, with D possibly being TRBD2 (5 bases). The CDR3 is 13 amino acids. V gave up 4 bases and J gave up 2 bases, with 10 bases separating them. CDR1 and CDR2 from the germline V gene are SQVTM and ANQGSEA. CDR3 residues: CSVVRANTDTQYF. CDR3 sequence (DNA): TGCAGCGTTGTGAGGGCCAACACAGATACGCAGTATTTT.

The DNA of the CDR3 is TGCGCCAGCAGCCAAGACTACAACTATGGCTACACCTTC. This codes for CASSQDYNYGYTF. The rearrangement joins TRBV4-1 to TRBJ1-2; D not certain. Trimming removed 0 bases at V and 2 bases at J, with 4 bases between. This CDR3 is 13 amino acids long. Germline V gene data show CDR1 as MGHRA and CDR2 as YSYEKL.

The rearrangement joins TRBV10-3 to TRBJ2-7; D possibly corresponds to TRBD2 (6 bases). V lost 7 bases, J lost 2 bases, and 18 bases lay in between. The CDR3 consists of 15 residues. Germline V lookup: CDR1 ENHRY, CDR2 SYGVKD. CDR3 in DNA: TGTGCCATCAAACGGGCTTCGGGAGATACCTACGAGCAGTACTTC. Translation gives CAIKRASGDTYEQYF.

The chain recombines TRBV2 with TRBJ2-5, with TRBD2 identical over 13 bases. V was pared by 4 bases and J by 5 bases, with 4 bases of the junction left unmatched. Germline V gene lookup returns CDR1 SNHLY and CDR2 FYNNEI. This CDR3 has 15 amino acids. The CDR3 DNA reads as TGTGCCAGCAGTGTAGTACTAGCGGGGGGGGAGACCCAGTACTTC. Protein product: CASSVVLAGGETQYF. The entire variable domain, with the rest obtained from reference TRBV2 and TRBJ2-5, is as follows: EPEVTQTPSHQVTQMGQEVILRCVPISNHLYFYWYRQILGQKVEFLVSFYNNEISEKSEIFDDQFSVERPDGSNFTLKIRSTKLEDSAMYFCASSVVLAGGETQYFGPGTRLLVL.

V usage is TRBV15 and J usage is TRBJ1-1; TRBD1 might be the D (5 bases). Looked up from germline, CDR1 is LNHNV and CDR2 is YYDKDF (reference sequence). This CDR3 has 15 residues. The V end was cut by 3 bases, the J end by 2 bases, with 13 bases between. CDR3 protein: CATSSGTGFNTEAFF. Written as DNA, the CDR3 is TGTGCCACCAGCAGTGGAACAGGTTTCAACACTGAAGCTTTCTTT. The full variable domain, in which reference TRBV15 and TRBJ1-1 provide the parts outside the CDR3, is DAMVIQNPRYQVTQFGKPVTLSCSQTLNHNVMYWYQQKSSQAPKLLFHYYDKDFNNEADTPDNFQSRRPNTSFCFLDIRSPGLGDTAMYLCATSSGTGFNTEAFFGQGTRLTVV.

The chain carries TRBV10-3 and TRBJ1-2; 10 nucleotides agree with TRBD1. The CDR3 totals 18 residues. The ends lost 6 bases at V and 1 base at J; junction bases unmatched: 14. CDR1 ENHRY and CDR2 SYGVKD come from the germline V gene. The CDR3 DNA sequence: TGTGCCATCAGCGCCCAATTAACCGGGACAGGGGTTAACTATGGCTACACCTTC. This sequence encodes CAISAQLTGTGVNYGYTF.

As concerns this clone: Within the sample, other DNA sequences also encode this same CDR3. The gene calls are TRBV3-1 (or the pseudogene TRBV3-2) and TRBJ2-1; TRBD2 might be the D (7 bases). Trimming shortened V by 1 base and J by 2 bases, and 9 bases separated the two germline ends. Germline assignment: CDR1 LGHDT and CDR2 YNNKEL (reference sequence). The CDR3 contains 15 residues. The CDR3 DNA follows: TGTGCCAGCAGCCAAGTAGGGGGGGCCTACAATGAGCAGTTCTTC. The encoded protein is CASSQVGGAYNEQFF.

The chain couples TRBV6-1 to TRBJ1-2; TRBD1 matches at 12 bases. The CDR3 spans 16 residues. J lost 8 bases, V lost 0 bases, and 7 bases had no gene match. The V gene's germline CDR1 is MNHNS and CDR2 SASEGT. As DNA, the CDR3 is TGTGCCAGCAGTGAAGCCCCCGGGACAGGGGGCAACGGCTACACCTTC. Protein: CASSEAPGTGGNGYTF.

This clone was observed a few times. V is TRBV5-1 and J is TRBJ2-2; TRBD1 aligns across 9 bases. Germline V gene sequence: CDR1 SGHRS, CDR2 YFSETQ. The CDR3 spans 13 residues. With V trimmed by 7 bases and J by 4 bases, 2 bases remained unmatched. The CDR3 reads CASDRGATGELFF. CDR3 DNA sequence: TGCGCCAGCGACAGGGGGGCCACCGGGGAGCTGTTTTTT.

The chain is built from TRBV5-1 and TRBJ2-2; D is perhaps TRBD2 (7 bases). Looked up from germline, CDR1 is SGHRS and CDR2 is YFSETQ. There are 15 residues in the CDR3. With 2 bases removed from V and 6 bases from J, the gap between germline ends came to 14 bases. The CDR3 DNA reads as TGCGCCAGCAGCTTCCGGGGGGCCGGGGCCGGGGAGCTGTTTTTT. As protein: CASSFRGAGAGELFF.

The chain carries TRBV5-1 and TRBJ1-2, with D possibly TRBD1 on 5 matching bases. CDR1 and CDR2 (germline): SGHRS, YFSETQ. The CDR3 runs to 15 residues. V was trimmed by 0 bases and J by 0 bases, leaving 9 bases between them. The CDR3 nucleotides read TGCGCCAGCAGCTTGGTGGCGGGGGCTAACTATGGCTACACCTTC. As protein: CASSLVAGANYGYTF.

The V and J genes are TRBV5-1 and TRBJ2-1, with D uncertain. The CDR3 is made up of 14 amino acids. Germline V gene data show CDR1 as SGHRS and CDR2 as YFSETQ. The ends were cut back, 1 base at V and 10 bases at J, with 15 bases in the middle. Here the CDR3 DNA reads TGCGCCAGCAGCTTGTCTTACGGCCCCAGGGAGCAGTTCTTC. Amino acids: CASSLSYGPREQFF. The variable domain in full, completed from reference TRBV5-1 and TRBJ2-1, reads KAGVTQTPRYLIKTRGQQVTLSCSPISGHRSVSWYQQTPGQGLQFLFEYFSETQRNKGNFPGRFSGRQFSNSRSEMNVSTLELGDSALYLCASSLSYGPREQFFGPGTRLTVL.

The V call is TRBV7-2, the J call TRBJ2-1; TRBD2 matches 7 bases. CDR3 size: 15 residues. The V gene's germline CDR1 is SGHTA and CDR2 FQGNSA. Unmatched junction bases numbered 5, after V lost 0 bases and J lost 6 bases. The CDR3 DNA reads TGTGCCAGCAGCTTAGCGCGGAGCGGGACCAATGAGCAGTTCTTC. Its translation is CASSLARSGTNEQFF.

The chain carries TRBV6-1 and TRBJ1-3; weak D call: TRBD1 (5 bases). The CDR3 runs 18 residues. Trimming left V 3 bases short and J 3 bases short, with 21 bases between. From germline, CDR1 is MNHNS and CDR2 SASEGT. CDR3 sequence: CASSDRPGPLRGGNTIYF. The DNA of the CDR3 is TGTGCCAGCAGTGATAGGCCGGGACCTCTGCGGGGTGGAAACACCATATATTTT.

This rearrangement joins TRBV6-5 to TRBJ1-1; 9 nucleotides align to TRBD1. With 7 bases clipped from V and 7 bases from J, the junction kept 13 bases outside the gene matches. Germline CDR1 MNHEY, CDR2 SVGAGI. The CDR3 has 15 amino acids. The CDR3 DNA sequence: TGTGCCAGCACAGACAGGGGGTCTAGGGACGATGAAGCTTTCTTT. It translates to CASTDRGSRDDEAFF.

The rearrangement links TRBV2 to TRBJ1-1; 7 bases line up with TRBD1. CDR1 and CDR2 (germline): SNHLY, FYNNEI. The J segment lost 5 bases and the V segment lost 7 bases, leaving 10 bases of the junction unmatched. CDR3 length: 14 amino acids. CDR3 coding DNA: TGTGCCAGCAAGTACGAGGGGGCCGATACTGAAGCTTTCTTT. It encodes CASKYEGADTEAFF.

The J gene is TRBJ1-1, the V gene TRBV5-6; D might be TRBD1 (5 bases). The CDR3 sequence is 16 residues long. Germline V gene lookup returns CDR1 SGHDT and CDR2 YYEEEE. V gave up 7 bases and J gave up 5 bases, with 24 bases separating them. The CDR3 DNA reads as TGTGCCAGCGCCAAGGCCTATGGGGCAATAGGGACTGAAGCTTTCTTT. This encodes CASAKAYGAIGTEAFF. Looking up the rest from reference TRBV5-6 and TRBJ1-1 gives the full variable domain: DAGVTQSPTHLIKTRGQQVTLRCSPKSGHDTVSWYQQALGQGPQFIFQYYEEEERQRGNFPDRFSGHQFPNYSSELNVNALLLGDSALYLCASAKAYGAIGTEAFFGQGTRLTVV.

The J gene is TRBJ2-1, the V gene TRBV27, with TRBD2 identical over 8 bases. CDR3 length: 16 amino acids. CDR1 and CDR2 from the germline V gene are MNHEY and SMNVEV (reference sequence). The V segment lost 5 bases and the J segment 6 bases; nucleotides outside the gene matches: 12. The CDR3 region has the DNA TGTGCCAGCAGTCTACTCGGGGGGGCTACTTCCAATGAGCAGTTCTTC. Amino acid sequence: CASSLLGGATSNEQFF.

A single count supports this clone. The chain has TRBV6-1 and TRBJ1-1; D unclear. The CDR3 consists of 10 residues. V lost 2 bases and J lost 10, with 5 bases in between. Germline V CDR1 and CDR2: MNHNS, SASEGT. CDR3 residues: CASSENGAFF. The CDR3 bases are TGTGCCAGCAGTGAAAACGGAGCTTTCTTT.